The clone carrying this T cell receptor (beta chain) appeared once. A much larger clone lies a single base off, so this may be a read error. This sample stems from a study of T-cell reconstitution after alpha-beta-depleted transplantation in children. The authors prepared the TCRbeta library with unique molecular identifiers. TCRdb itself ran the PCR reads through MiXCR, one entry per CDR3 protein. The table shows almost 500,000 distinct CDR3 sequences, with roughly a tenth occurring only once. This CDR3 contains 13 residues. V was clipped by 6 bases and J by 6 bases; unmatched bases: 4. Germline V gene sequence: CDR1 MNHEY, CDR2 SVGEGT.

Here the sequenced sample was PBMCs, taken before TCRalphabeta/CD19-depleted stem cell transplant. The chain links TRBV6-2 or TRBV6-3 to TRBJ2-1; 8 bases are a match to TRBD2. The sequence was collected from a child aged 2 to 10 with inherited bone marrow failure, due to receive a stem cell transplant. The CDR3 reads CASRLAATNEQFF. The CDR3 DNA reads TGTGCCAGCAGACTAGCGGCTACCAATGAGCAGTTCTTC.